Shown below are 21 T cell receptor beta chains from a single sample sequenced in a study of T cells in localized non-small cell lung cancer. Sequenced by immunoSEQ multiplex PCR; TCRdb stores in-frame clones only, minus some. The sample holds about 78,000 clones, 84% seen once. The sample in question was peripheral blood, obtained before any cancer treatment. The receptors were gathered from a man between 40 and 70 years old with stage I lung adenocarcinoma.

The J gene is TRBJ1-2, the V gene TRBV28; the match to TRBD1 covers 7 bases. The CDR3 spans 16 residues. V lost 6 bases and J lost 4; bases outside the gene matches: 14. Per germline, CDR1 MDHEN and CDR2 SYDVKM. CDR3 sequence (DNA): TGTGCCAGCAGACACGCAACCCAAACAGGGGCCTATGGCTACACCTTC. Its translation: CASRHATQTGAYGYTF.

The chain employs TRBV19 and TRBJ2-1; 8 bases match TRBD1. V lost 7 bases to trimming and J lost 5 bases; unmatched junction nucleotides: 10. The V gene's germline CDR1 is LNHDA and CDR2 SQIVND (reference sequence). CDR3 length equals 15 residues. CDR3 nucleotide sequence: TGTGCCAGTACCATGCAGGGGGCGCCTAACAATGAGCAGTTCTTC. It yields the protein CASTMQGAPNNEQFF.

The chain links TRBV29-1 to TRBJ2-5; 7 bases agree with TRBD1. Germline trimming cut 6 bases from V and 1 base from J; bases unmatched to any gene: 5. Germline V gene data show CDR1 as SQVTM and CDR2 as ANQGSEA. The CDR3 sequence is 13 residues long. This chain's CDR3 is CSVQQGSQETQYF. CDR3 coding DNA: TGCAGCGTGCAACAGGGGTCCCAAGAGACCCAGTACTTC.

The rearrangement uses TRBV7-2 and TRBJ2-3; 7 bases agree with TRBD1. The CDR3 is made up of 14 amino acids. Trimming at V came to 5 bases and at J to 3 bases, leaving 5 bases not matched to a gene. Germline V CDR1 and CDR2: SGHTA, FQGNSA. Here the CDR3 reads CASSLRQGTDTQYF. DNA of the CDR3: TGTGCCAGCAGCCTACGACAGGGAACAGATACGCAGTATTTT.

The chain carries TRBV30 and TRBJ2-7, with D tentatively TRBD2 (6 bases). The germline V gene encodes CDR1 GTSNPN and CDR2 SVGIG (reference sequence). The CDR3 consists of 16 residues. V dropped 0 bases and J dropped 2 bases, with 17 bases sitting between them. Written as DNA, the CDR3 is TGTGCCTGGAGTGTACTCGGCGGGAATCCCCCCTACGAGCAGTACTTC. Its protein product is CAWSVLGGNPPYEQYF.

This chain connects TRBV19 to TRBJ1-4, with D unresolved. The germline CDR1 and CDR2 sequences are LNHDA and SQIVND (reference sequence). The CDR3 runs 14 residues. V was clipped by 6 bases and J by 7 bases, with 15 bases between them. DNA of the CDR3: TGTGCCAGTAGAGGGTGGAAGAAGGGTGAAAAACTGTTTTTT. It encodes CASRGWKKGEKLFF.

The genes are TRBV5-1 and TRBJ2-2, with 7 bases lining up with TRBD2. The CDR3 sequence is 16 residues long. CDR1 SGHRS and CDR2 YFSETQ come from the germline V gene. The ends lost 0 bases at V and 4 bases at J; junction bases unmatched: 6. The CDR3 is CASSLAGGVGTGELFF. The CDR3 bases are TGCGCCAGCAGCTTGGCGGGGGGTGTCGGCACCGGGGAGCTGTTTTTT.

This clone was detected only a few times. The genes are TRBV6-6 and TRBJ2-3; TRBD1 might be the D (6 bases). The V gene's germline CDR1 is MNHNY and CDR2 SVGAGI (reference sequence). V lost 6 bases and J 3 bases, leaving 19 bases between the germline ends. The CDR3 runs 16 residues. The CDR3 nucleotides read TGTGCCAGCAGGCCAATAGGGGGTATACGGACAGATACGCAGTATTTT. Its protein is CASRPIGGIRTDTQYF.

The V and J genes are TRBV9 and TRBJ2-7; 9 positions agree with TRBD2. Per germline, CDR1 SGDLS and CDR2 YYNGEE. V trimming: 3 bases; J trimming: 5 bases; junction bases outside the gene matches: 6. This CDR3 spans 14 amino acids. CDR3 in amino acids: CASSANPSGNEQYF. CDR3 in DNA: TGTGCCAGCAGCGCTAATCCTAGCGGGAACGAGCAGTACTTC.

The rearrangement joins TRBV19 to TRBJ1-5, with TRBD1 matching 7 bases. The junction had 9 bases not matched to a gene; V was cut back by 6 bases and J by 7 bases. CDR3 size: 14 residues. Germline V gives CDR1 LNHDA, CDR2 SQIVND (reference sequence). CDR3 nucleotide sequence: TGTGCCAGTAGGAGGGACAGTCTCGTGCAGCCCCAGCATTTT. Translating gives CASRRDSLVQPQHF.

The V and J genes are TRBV7-9 and TRBJ2-7, with D hard to call. V was trimmed by 4 bases and J by 4 bases, leaving 11 bases between them. CDR3 size: 13 residues. The germline V gene encodes CDR1 SEHNR and CDR2 FQNEAQ (reference sequence). The CDR3 is CASSSTRGYEQYF. The CDR3 nucleotides are TGTGCCAGCAGCTCCACAAGAGGATACGAGCAGTACTTC.

The rearrangement links TRBV28 to TRBJ2-7; the match to TRBD1 covers 9 bases. V shed 5 bases and J 2 bases; nucleotides not matched to a gene: 1. CDR1 and CDR2 from the germline V gene are MDHEN and SYDVKM. This CDR3 contains 13 residues. CDR3 sequence reads: CASSGDRAYEQYF. The DNA for the CDR3 is TGTGCCAGCAGTGGGGACAGGGCCTACGAGCAGTACTTC.

The chain uses TRBV28 and TRBJ2-6; 10 bases fit TRBD2. The J segment lost 0 bases and the V segment lost 6 bases, leaving 5 bases of the junction unmatched. This CDR3 is 17 amino acids long. Germline CDR1 is MDHEN and CDR2 is SYDVKM. The CDR3 loop is CASRPEREGSGANVLTF. The DNA of the CDR3 is TGTGCCAGCAGACCCGAGCGGGAGGGCTCTGGGGCCAACGTCCTGACTTTC.

This clone was found once. The chain links TRBV6-5 to TRBJ2-5, with D possibly being TRBD1 (5 bases). Per germline, CDR1 MNHEY and CDR2 SVGAGI. The V and J ends lost 6 bases and 2 bases respectively, with 10 bases between them. This CDR3 has 13 residues. The CDR3 reads CASRPQEQETQYF. The CDR3 coding sequence is TGTGCCAGCAGGCCACAGGAGCAAGAGACCCAGTACTTC.

V usage is TRBV29-1 and J usage is TRBJ2-7; D call uncertain. The CDR3 is 11 amino acids. V gave up 7 bases and J gave up 5 bases, with 12 bases separating them. Per the germline V gene, CDR1 is SQVTM and CDR2 is ANQGSEA. The CDR3 here is CSGQTGHEQYF. CDR3 nucleotide sequence: TGCAGCGGCCAAACGGGCCACGAGCAGTACTTC.

The rearrangement joins TRBV28 to TRBJ1-2; possibly TRBD1 for D (5 bases). With 3 bases removed from V and 8 bases from J, the gap between germline ends came to 10 bases. The CDR3 has 12 residues. From germline, CDR1 is MDHEN and CDR2 SYDVKM. The CDR3 protein is CASSLGDGGYTF. The CDR3 region has the DNA TGTGCCAGCAGTTTGGGGGATGGAGGCTACACCTTC.

This clone was observed a handful of times. The CDR3 sequence: CASSLDMNTEAFF. As DNA, the CDR3 is TGTGCCAGCAGCTTAGACATGAACACTGAAGCTTTCTTT. V gene TRBV7-9 combines with J gene TRBJ1-1; no reliable D call. Per germline, CDR1 SEHNR and CDR2 FQNEAQ (reference sequence). This CDR3 is 13 amino acids long. Between the trimmed V and J ends, which lost 1 base and 0 bases, there was a span of 3 bases.

The chain links TRBV28 to TRBJ2-7, with TRBD2 matching 8 bases. This CDR3 comprises 15 residues. V shed 6 bases and J 6 bases; nucleotides not matched to a gene: 13. Germline V CDR1 and CDR2: MDHEN, SYDVKM. CDR3 in DNA: TGTGCCAGCAGCTCACCGGGACTAGTGGTGTTCGAGCAGTACTTC. The encoded protein is CASSSPGLVVFEQYF.

This chain uses TRBV21-1 with TRBJ2-3; TRBD1, the table's D call, lacks a check against the DNA. TRBV21-1 is an annotated pseudogene. This CDR3 is 18 amino acids long. The CDR3 loop is CASSHPNCQETSTDTQYF. CDR3 coding DNA: TGTGCCAGCAGCCACCCAAACTGCCAGGAAACTAGCACAGATACGCAGTATTTT.

Note on this clone: Other nucleotide sequences in the sample specify the same CDR3. The rearrangement joins TRBV6-5 to TRBJ2-7; D might be TRBD1 (5 bases). V lost 6 bases and J 3 bases, leaving 15 bases between the germline ends. In germline, CDR1 is MNHEY, CDR2 SVGAGI. CDR3 length equals 14 residues. The CDR3 nucleotides are TGTGCCAGCAGCCTCGACAGCCGCGGCTACGAGCAGTACTTC. Protein: CASSLDSRGYEQYF.

The rearrangement links TRBV28 to TRBJ2-7; possible D gene TRBD1, 5 bases. This CDR3 is 15 amino acids long. V was cut by 5 bases and J by 2 bases, with 16 bases left in between. From germline, CDR1 is MDHEN and CDR2 SYDVKM. DNA of the CDR3: TGTGCCAGCAGTCCTACAGGCCTACAACCCTACGAGCAGTACTTC. Translation: CASSPTGLQPYEQYF.